This paragraph covers one T cell receptor beta chain sequence. Germline CDR1 KGHDR, CDR2 SFDVKD. CDR3 size: 14 residues. The trim removed 3 bases at V and 4 bases at J, leaving 2 bases unmatched. The data were taken from a study of blood T cell repertoires in COVID-19. At the level of the study: T cells, B-cell-depleted T cells, or PBMCs supplied cDNA or gDNA.

TCRdb's table, derived via immunoSEQ multiplex PCR, lists solely in-frame clones and lacks some. Of some 250,000 clones listed, roughly 86% are singletons. Assignments of participants to cohorts depended upon their own reported clinical history. The gene calls are TRBV24-1 and TRBJ2-1; 7 nucleotides line up with TRBD1. The sequence was obtained from a woman in her twenties or thirties with acute COVID-19. Sequenced sample: PBMCs or T cells enriched from blood (not recorded which). This CDR3 is CATSDGDRYNEQFF. In DNA form, the CDR3 reads TGTGCCACCAGTGATGGGGACAGATACAATGAGCAGTTCTTC.